This TCR beta chain is drawn from a study of T cell responses to AZD1222 COVID-19 vaccine. Study at large: Both about-4-week and about-12-week second-dose recipients were combined.

Remarks on this clone: The target antigen is unknown.

Broader study findings: Donor demographics were predominantly white British with a female majority; clonal diversity may be underestimated.

Sequenced by immunoSEQ multiplex PCR; TCRdb stores in-frame clones only, minus some. This table holds 150,000 to 200,000 clones, 94% found once. The CDR3 length is 13 residues. Germline values: CDR1 SGHVS, CDR2 FNYEAQ. V shed 4 bases, J shed 2 bases, and the junction held 1 base outside the gene matches. The material sequenced was peripheral blood, taken on day 0 of AZD1222 vaccination. The J gene is TRBJ2-5, the V gene TRBV7-6, with TRBD1 identical over 7 bases. The source of this sequence is an adult in good health. The CDR3: CASSWTGQETQYF. In DNA form, the CDR3 reads TGTGCCAGCAGCTGGACAGGTCAAGAGACCCAGTACTTC. The full variable domain, its missing parts supplied by reference TRBV7-6 and TRBJ2-5, is GAGVSQSPRYKVTKRGQDVALRCDPISGHVSLYWYRQALGQGPEFLTYFNYEAQQDKSGLPNDRFSAERPEGSISTLTIQRTEQRDSAMYRCASSWTGQETQYFGPGTRLLVL.